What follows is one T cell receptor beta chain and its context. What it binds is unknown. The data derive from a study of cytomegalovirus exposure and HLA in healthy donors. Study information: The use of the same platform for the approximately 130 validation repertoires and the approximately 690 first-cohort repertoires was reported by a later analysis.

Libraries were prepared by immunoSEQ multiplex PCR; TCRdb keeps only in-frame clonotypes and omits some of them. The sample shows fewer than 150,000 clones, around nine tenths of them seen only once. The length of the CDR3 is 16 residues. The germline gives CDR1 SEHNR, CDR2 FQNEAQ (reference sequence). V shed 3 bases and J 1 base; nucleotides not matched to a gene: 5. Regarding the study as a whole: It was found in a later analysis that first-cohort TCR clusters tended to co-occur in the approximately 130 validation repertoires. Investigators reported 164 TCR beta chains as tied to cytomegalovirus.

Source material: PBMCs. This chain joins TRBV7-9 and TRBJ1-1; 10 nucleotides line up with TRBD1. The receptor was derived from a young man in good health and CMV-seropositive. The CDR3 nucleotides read TGTGCCAGCAGCTTCCTGGGACAGGGGCGGAACACTGAAGCTTTCTTT. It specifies CASSFLGQGRNTEAFF.